This entry describes one T cell receptor beta chain. Sequencing was performed with immunoSEQ multiplex PCR; in TCRdb, only in-frame clones are kept and a portion is missing. The sample holds approximately 14,000 clones; less than 75% are singletons and the top ten take 25% to 30%. This sample stems from a study of T cells after somatic rescue of genetic block. This CDR3 has 15 amino acids. Germline loops: CDR1 SNHLY, CDR2 FYNNEI. The V and J ends lost 4 bases and 0 bases respectively, with 7 bases between them. The specimen sequenced was peripheral blood mononuclear cells (PBMCs). This TCR was sampled from a man younger than 35. The chain employs TRBV2 and TRBJ1-6, with a weak D call TRBD1 (5 bases). CDR3 in DNA: TGTGCCAGCAGTGCAGGGAGCTCCTATAATTCACCCCTCCACTTT. This gives the protein CASSAGSSYNSPLHF.